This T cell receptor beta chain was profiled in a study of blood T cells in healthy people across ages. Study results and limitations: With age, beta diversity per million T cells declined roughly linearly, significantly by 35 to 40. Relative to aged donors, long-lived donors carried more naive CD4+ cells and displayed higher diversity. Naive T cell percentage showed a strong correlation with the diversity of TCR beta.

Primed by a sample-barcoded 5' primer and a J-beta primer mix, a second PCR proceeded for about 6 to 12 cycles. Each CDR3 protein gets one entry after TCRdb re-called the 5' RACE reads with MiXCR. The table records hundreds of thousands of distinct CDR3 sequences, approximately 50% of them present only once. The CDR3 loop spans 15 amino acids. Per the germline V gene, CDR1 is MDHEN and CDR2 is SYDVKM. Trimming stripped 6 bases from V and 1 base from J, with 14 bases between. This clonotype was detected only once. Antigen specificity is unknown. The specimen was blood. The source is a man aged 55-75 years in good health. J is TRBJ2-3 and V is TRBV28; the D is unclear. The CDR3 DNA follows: TGTGCCAGCAGCAAGGTAGTAGGCGGCACAGATACGCAGTATTTT. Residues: CASSKVVGGTDTQYF.